This T cell receptor (beta chain) came from a study of blood T cell repertoires in COVID-19. Study details: Acute and convalescent COVID-19 samples came from the United States, Italy and Spain.

Sequencing was performed with immunoSEQ multiplex PCR; in TCRdb, only in-frame clones are kept and a portion is missing. The table includes 140,000 to 150,000 clones, roughly 88% detected once. Enrolment of Seattle patients took place during active infection, and they were followed longitudinally. V dropped 7 bases and J dropped 3; count of bases not matched to a gene: 2. The CDR3 length is 14 residues. Per the germline V gene, CDR1 is SGHRS and CDR2 is YFSETQ. The TCR comes from a woman aged 60-75 years with COVID-19, enrolled during active disease. The chain couples TRBV5-1 to TRBJ2-3; the match to TRBD2 covers 13 bases. Material for sequencing was peripheral blood. CDR3 region: CASGTSGITDTQYF. For the CDR3, the DNA is TGCGCCAGCGGGACTAGCGGGATAACAGATACGCAGTATTTT.